This passage covers 21 T cell receptor beta chains from one sample sequenced in a study of T-cell memory formation after mild COVID-19. A single record per CDR3 protein comes from TCRdb applying MiXCR to the 5' RACE reads. The sample lists 4,000 to 5,000 distinct CDR3 sequences; about 42% were seen once. Sequencing input: PBMCs or a T cell subset sorted from them (not recorded which). These receptors were taken from an adult who had mild COVID-19 (a few samples of this study predate the infection). Cell type and time point are not known.

The chain joins TRBV7-2 to TRBJ2-3, with D hard to call. The CDR3 spans 13 residues. Germline V CDR1 and CDR2: SGHTA, FQGNSA. Trimming removed 4 bases at V and 4 bases at J, with 9 bases between. The DNA for the CDR3 is TGTGCCAGCAGCTCTCGGAGCGCAGATACGCAGTATTTT. Protein sequence: CASSSRSADTQYF.

This sequence joins TRBV12-3 or TRBV12-4 and TRBJ1-5; possibly TRBD1 for D (5 bases). There are 14 residues in the CDR3. Trimming took off 3 bases at V and 2 bases at J, with 8 bases between the two ends. CDR3: CASSFWDRNQPQHF. The DNA for the CDR3 is TGTGCCAGCAGTTTTTGGGACCGCAATCAGCCCCAGCATTTT.

The chain has TRBV5-1 and TRBJ2-5, with D possibly matching TRBD1 (6 bases). This CDR3 is 14 amino acids long. CDR1 and CDR2 from the germline V gene are SGHRS and YFSETQ. The V and J ends lost 4 bases and 2 bases respectively, with 12 bases between them. The CDR3 sequence is CASSPGTQQETQYF. The CDR3 nucleotides read TGCGCCAGCAGCCCCGGGACACAGCAAGAGACCCAGTACTTC.

The chain combines TRBV6-1 with TRBJ2-2; unclear D gene. V was trimmed by 7 bases and J by 2 bases, leaving 8 bases between them. CDR1 is MNHNS and CDR2 is SASEGT in the germline V gene. The CDR3 loop spans 13 amino acids. CDR3 coding DNA: TGTGCCAGCATTTTGATAAACACCGGGGAGCTGTTTTTT. Encoded protein: CASILINTGELFF.

This chain uses TRBV9 with TRBJ2-7; D is unclear. This CDR3 is built from 11 residues. V lost 3 bases, J lost 6 bases, and 7 bases lay in between. CDR1 SGDLS and CDR2 YYNGEE come from the germline V gene. The DNA for the CDR3 is TGTGCCAGCAGCGCCATGGGCGAGCAGTACTTC. It codes for CASSAMGEQYF.

Relative to its sample, this clonotype is medium-sized. This rearrangement joins TRBV7-2 to TRBJ1-5, with D possibly TRBD1 on 5 matching bases. Germline V gene lookup returns CDR1 SGHTA and CDR2 FQGNSA. The CDR3 length is 16 residues. The V gene lost 1 base and the J gene lost 0 bases, with 10 bases spanning the gap. This chain's CDR3 is CASSLGTRASNQPQHF. The CDR3 DNA reads TGTGCCAGCAGCTTAGGGACCAGGGCTAGCAATCAGCCCCAGCATTTT.

In this sample, this clonotype is medium-sized (0.01 to 0.1%). V usage is TRBV24-1 and J usage is TRBJ2-3; D may correspond to TRBD1 or TRBD2 (6 bases each). The ends were cut back, 3 bases at V and 1 base at J, with 13 bases in the middle. Germline V gives CDR1 KGHDR, CDR2 SFDVKD. This CDR3 has 16 residues. CDR3 bases: TGTGCCACCAGTGATCCCACAGGGACTCGCACAGATACGCAGTATTTT. It encodes CATSDPTGTRTDTQYF.

In this sample, this clonotype is medium-sized. The chain uses TRBV12-3 or TRBV12-4 and TRBJ1-2; D is uncertain. Trimming removed 3 bases from V and 6 bases from J, with 11 bases in between. The CDR3 is made up of 13 amino acids. CDR3 DNA: TGTGCCAGCAGTTTTGCAGGTGACAATGGCTACACCTTC. This translates into CASSFAGDNGYTF.

In its sample, this clonotype ranks as medium-sized (0.01 to 0.1%). The rearrangement uses TRBV6-6 and TRBJ2-7, with D perhaps matching TRBD1 (5 bases). The ends were cut back, 7 bases at V and 1 base at J, with 5 bases in the middle. CDR1 and CDR2 from the germline V gene are MNHNY and SVGAGI (reference sequence). The CDR3 has 11 amino acids. The CDR3 reads CASTGSYEQYF. CDR3 sequence (DNA): TGTGCCAGCACAGGGTCCTACGAGCAGTACTTC.

Details on this clonotype: One junction end does not reproduce the germline sequence, and a read error may be involved. V is TRBV7-7 and J is TRBJ2-3; 8 nucleotides align to TRBD2. Germline CDR1 reads SSHAT; CDR2 reads FNYEAQ (reference sequence). The CDR3 sequence is 15 residues long. CDR3 residues: CASSYAAGGTDTQYF. The CDR3, as DNA: TGTGCTAGCAGCTACGCAGCGGGGGGCACAGATACGCAGTATTTT. Full variable domain (missing parts from reference TRBV7-7 and TRBJ2-3): GAGVSQSPRYKVTKRGQDVTLRCDPISSHATLYWYQQALGQGPEFLTYFNYEAQPDKSGLPSDRFSAERPEGSISTLTIQRTEQRDSAMYRCASSYAAGGTDTQYFGPGTRLTVL.

This clonotype is categorized as medium-sized. The rearrangement joins TRBV10-3 to TRBJ2-7; D call uncertain. Germline V CDR1 and CDR2: ENHRY, SYGVKD. The CDR3 covers 11 residues. The V end was cut by 3 bases, the J end by 5 bases, with 5 bases between. CDR3 sequence (DNA): TGTGCCATCAGTGATCAGAACGAGCAGTACTTC. Its translation: CAISDQNEQYF.

By proportion, this clonotype is medium-sized. CDR3 sequence: CASSLGRLNTEAFF. The CDR3 DNA reads TGCGCCAGCAGCCTAGGCCGCTTGAACACTGAAGCTTTCTTT. V and J are TRBV4-1 and TRBJ1-1, with no clear D. V was clipped by 4 bases and J by 0 bases, with 9 bases between them. The CDR3 is 14 residues long. Germline CDR1 and CDR2: MGHRA and YSYEKL.

CDR3 residues: CASGQGEAGELFF. Here the CDR3 DNA reads TGTGCCAGTGGACAGGGGGAGGCCGGGGAGCTGTTTTTT. This chain connects TRBV7-6 to TRBJ2-2, with 10 bases aligning to TRBD1. The CDR3 covers 13 residues. J lost 6 bases, V lost 9 bases, and 4 bases had no gene match. Germline values: CDR1 SGHVS, CDR2 FNYEAQ.

In its sample, this clonotype ranks as medium-sized. The chain recombines TRBV7-6 with TRBJ2-3; D is undetermined. V lost 1 base to trimming and J lost 4 bases, with 9 bases between them. Germline V gene lookup returns CDR1 SGHVS and CDR2 FNYEAQ. The CDR3 runs 14 residues. CDR3: CASSLDATADTQYF. CDR3 coding DNA: TGTGCCAGCAGCTTAGACGCGACGGCAGATACGCAGTATTTT.

In its sample, this clonotype ranks as medium-sized. V and J are TRBV15 and TRBJ1-2; TRBD1 matches 9 bases. Trimming at V came to 5 bases and at J to 1 base, leaving 8 bases not matched to a gene. CDR1 is LNHNV and CDR2 is YYDKDF in the germline V gene (reference sequence). This CDR3 spans 16 amino acids. The CDR3 DNA reads TGTGCCACCAGCCCAGCCCCGGGACAGGGTAACTATGGCTACACCTTC. Its protein is CATSPAPGQGNYGYTF.

This clonotype is medium-sized by share. This chain joins TRBV3-1 and TRBJ2-5, with 13 bases identical to TRBD2. Germline CDR1 is LGHDT and CDR2 is YNNKEL (reference sequence). This CDR3 has 16 amino acids. V lost 3 bases, J lost 4 bases, and 5 bases stayed unmatched. CDR3 protein: CASSQAGLAGRETQYF. In DNA form, the CDR3 reads TGTGCCAGCAGCCAGGCGGGACTAGCGGGGAGAGAGACCCAGTACTTC.

The gene calls are TRBV29-1 and TRBJ2-1; 7 nucleotides align to TRBD1. Per the germline V gene, CDR1 is SQVTM and CDR2 is ANQGSEA. This CDR3 region has 15 residues. The junction had 8 bases not matched to a gene; V was cut back by 3 bases and J by 3 bases. CDR3 sequence reads: CSVDSEQGIYNEQFF. CDR3 in DNA: TGCAGCGTTGATTCGGAACAGGGGATCTACAATGAGCAGTTCTTC.

V and J are TRBV11-2 and TRBJ2-3; D uncertain. CDR3 length: 14 residues. Per germline, CDR1 SGHAT and CDR2 FQNNGV. V lost 0 bases, J lost 0 bases, and 4 bases lay in between. The CDR3 loop reads CASSLEPSTDTQYF. The CDR3, as DNA: TGTGCCAGCAGCTTAGAGCCTAGCACAGATACGCAGTATTTT. The whole variable domain, filled in from reference TRBV11-2 and TRBJ2-3, reads EAGVAQSPRYKIIEKRQSVAFWCNPISGHATLYWYQQILGQGPKLLIQFQNNGVVDDSQLPKDRFSAERLKGVDSTLKIQPAKLEDSAVYLCASSLEPSTDTQYFGPGTRLTVL.

The sample holds many counts of this clonotype. V is TRBV4-1 and J is TRBJ2-5, with D tentatively TRBD1 (6 bases). The CDR3 is 15 residues long. Trimming removed 0 bases from V and 0 bases from J, with 8 bases in between. The V gene's germline CDR1 is MGHRA and CDR2 YSYEKL. DNA of the CDR3: TGCGCCAGCAGCCAAGATCCAGGGGACCAAGAGACCCAGTACTTC. This codes for CASSQDPGDQETQYF.

This clonotype is judged medium-sized. This chain joins TRBV11-2 and TRBJ1-1; a weak D match, TRBD1 (5 bases). Germline V gene lookup returns CDR1 SGHAT and CDR2 FQNNGV. This CDR3 contains 16 residues. V shed 5 bases and J shed 0 bases, with 16 bases lying between them. The CDR3 coding sequence is TGTGCCAGCAGCGCCCTGGGTCGGGGGATGAACACTGAAGCTTTCTTT. Translating it yields CASSALGRGMNTEAFF.

The chain links TRBV5-1 to TRBJ1-6; the D gene is possibly TRBD1 (6 bases). Trimming took 0 bases from V and 6 from J, leaving 16 bases between them. Germline CDR1 is SGHRS and CDR2 is YFSETQ. CDR3 length: 17 amino acids. CDR3 nucleotides: TGCGCCAGCAGCTTGGGGACAGCCCGTGGGGCTAATTCACCCCTCCACTTT. Translated, it gives CASSLGTARGANSPLHF.